This is a list of T cell receptor beta chains from one sample in a study of cytomegalovirus exposure and HLA in healthy donors. TCRdb keeps only in-frame clones here, not all; method: immunoSEQ multiplex PCR. The sample lists some 57,000 clones, roughly 77% occurring once. Sequenced: PBMCs. All receptors come from a woman in her thirties in good health and CMV-seronegative. CDR3s include the opening cysteine and the closing phenylalanine or tryptophan.

J: TRBJ2-2; V: TRBV13; CDR3: CASSSLLNTGELFF
J: TRBJ1-2; V: TRBV6-6; CDR3: CASSTGARLGGYTF
J: TRBJ2-7; V: TRBV27; CDR3: CASSSRASGSSLGSYEQYF
J: TRBJ1-1; V: TRBV5-5; CDR3: CASSPVAGAGNTEAFF
J: TRBJ2-7; V: TRBV28; CDR3: CASSLWTGGGYEQYF
J: TRBJ1-1; V: TRBV7-8; CDR3: CASSTRQGSTEAFF
J: TRBJ2-1; V: TRBV21-1; CDR3: CASSPRGGDEQFF
J: TRBJ2-1; V: TRBV19; CDR3: CASTLTGTSGFNEQFF
J: TRBJ2-1; V: TRBV28; CDR3: CATPPRDRDGEQFF
J: TRBJ2-7; V: TRBV7-6; CDR3: CASSNGQGGYEQYF
J: TRBJ2-2; V: TRBV11-2; CDR3: CASSPGLPNTGELFF
J: TRBJ2-1; V: TRBV4-1; CDR3: CASSQLAGPGSEQFF
J: TRBJ2-1; V: TRBV27; CDR3: CASRSGSYNEQFF
J: TRBJ1-5; V: TRBV30; CDR3: CAWHKGAGLPNQPQHF
J: TRBJ2-1; V: TRBV27; CDR3: CASSYGLDHNEQFF
J: TRBJ2-1; V: TRBV5-1; CDR3: CASSFSTAYNEQFF
J: TRBJ2-4; V: TRBV7-2; CDR3: CASSPPLQGRNIQYF
J: TRBJ2-1; V: TRBV7-7; CDR3: CASSLAGTGGGGEQFF
J: TRBJ1-5; V: TRBV2; CDR3: CASSGWRDGNQPQHF
J: TRBJ1-1; V: TRBV10-3; CDR3: CAINTDSHTEAFF
J: TRBJ1-4; V: TRBV25-1; CDR3: CASSEETGANEKLFF
J: TRBJ2-1; V: TRBV19; CDR3: CASSLAGASYNEQFF
J: TRBJ2-7; V: TRBV10-1; CDR3: CASRKKRRSASVWSYEQYF
J: TRBJ1-1; V: TRBV7-9; CDR3: CASSLQLEAFF
J: TRBJ2-1; V: TRBV29-1; CDR3: CSVVRGGEGEQFF
J: TRBJ2-1; V: TRBV7-9; CDR3: CASSPLPGGPRGYNEQFF
J: TRBJ2-3; V: TRBV6-5; CDR3: CASSYDSPKIDTQYF
J: TRBJ2-7; V: TRBV6-1; CDR3: CAISGGDRGGRDAYEQYF
J: TRBJ2-5; V: TRBV28; CDR3: CASRIAGETQYF
J: TRBJ2-7; V: TRBV2; CDR3: CASAGTSGRREQYF
J: TRBJ1-4; V: TRBV7-9; CDR3: CASSSTGGIEELFF
J: TRBJ2-7; V: TRBV2; CDR3: CASSEARRTSTSYEQYF
J: TRBJ2-5; V: TRBV5-1; CDR3: CASSSLAGWRETQYF
J: TRBJ2-1; V: TRBV6-1; CDR3: CASSETSGSSNEQFF
J: TRBJ2-7; V: TRBV15; CDR3: CATSRDQRQSYEQYF
J: TRBJ1-1; V: TRBV6-5; CDR3: CASSYGPTGIKTEAFF